The 30 T cell receptor beta chains below come from one sample, sequenced in a study of cytomegalovirus exposure and HLA in healthy donors. PCR primers comprised 60 Vbeta and 13 Jbeta primers. Only in-frame clones appear in the TCRdb table, and some are missing; sequencing was by immunoSEQ multiplex PCR. The table shows 90,000 to 150,000 clones, with about 85% occurring only once. The sample was PBMCs. The receptor source for this set is a man aged 50 to 60 in good health and CMV-seronegative.

The gene calls are TRBV7-9 and TRBJ2-7; D is unclear. Trimming took 4 bases from V and 0 from J, leaving 4 bases between them. The length of the CDR3 is 12 residues. CDR1 and CDR2 from the germline V gene are SEHNR and FQNEAQ (reference sequence). CDR3 nucleotide sequence: TGTGCCAGCAGCTCCCTCTCCTACGAGCAGTACTTC. It codes for CASSSLSYEQYF.

CDR3 loop: CASREVAGEVYEQYF. The CDR3 nucleotides read TGTGCCAGCAGAGAAGTAGCGGGAGAGGTTTACGAGCAGTACTTC. The chain joins TRBV28 to TRBJ2-7; 9 bases are a match to TRBD2. V lost 6 bases to trimming and J lost 4 bases; unmatched junction nucleotides: 10. The CDR3 covers 15 residues. CDR1 and CDR2 from the germline V gene are MDHEN and SYDVKM.

The CDR3 region has the DNA TGTGCCAGCAGCCGGGAACCTCTATCCTACGAGCAGTACTTC. Translated: CASSREPLSYEQYF. The chain joins TRBV9 to TRBJ2-7, with D possibly TRBD2 on 5 matching bases. CDR1 and CDR2 (germline): SGDLS, YYNGEE. This CDR3 comprises 14 residues. V was pared by 4 bases and J by 1 base, with 12 bases between.

The chain carries TRBV15 and TRBJ2-4, with D possibly matching TRBD2 (7 bases). The V gene's germline CDR1 is LNHNV and CDR2 YYDKDF (reference sequence). V gave up 7 bases and J gave up 5 bases, with 15 bases separating them. The CDR3 length is 14 residues. In DNA, the CDR3 is TGTGCCACCACCCCAAGGGGGGGGGAAAACATTCAGTACTTC. Its translation is CATTPRGGENIQYF.

The J gene is TRBJ2-2, the V gene TRBV19, with D maybe TRBD2 (6 bases). Looked up from germline, CDR1 is LNHDA and CDR2 is SQIVND (reference sequence). This CDR3 is 17 amino acids long. The ends were cut back, 2 bases at V and 4 bases at J, with 17 bases in the middle. The CDR3 bases are TGTGCCAGTAGTATAAAGGGCGGGACCGTCGGCACCGGGGAGCTGTTTTTT. It codes for CASSIKGGTVGTGELFF.

This chain links TRBV7-9 with TRBJ1-1; 7 bases map to TRBD1. Germline V gene sequence: CDR1 SEHNR, CDR2 FQNEAQ (reference sequence). V dropped 4 bases and J dropped 10; count of bases not matched to a gene: 9. The CDR3 length is 13 residues. This chain's CDR3 is CASSSTGVRGAFF. CDR3 nucleotide sequence: TGTGCCAGCAGCTCCACAGGGGTGCGGGGAGCTTTCTTT.

The rearrangement uses TRBV12-5 and TRBJ2-5; 7 nucleotides agree with TRBD2. The CDR3 runs to 14 residues. Germline CDR1 LGHNT, CDR2 FRNRAP. V gave up 7 bases and J gave up 1 base; unmatched junction bases: 6. CDR3 loop: CASVSREPQETQYF. DNA of the CDR3: TGTGCTAGTGTCTCGCGGGAGCCCCAAGAGACCCAGTACTTC.

This clone occurred a few times. The chain couples TRBV7-2 to TRBJ2-2, with D tentatively TRBD1 (5 bases). The ends were cut back, 6 bases at V and 5 bases at J, with 10 bases in the middle. The germline V gene encodes CDR1 SGHTA and CDR2 FQGNSA. The CDR3 has 13 residues. CDR3 in DNA: TGTGCCAGCAGGGCAGGGTTAACCGGGGAGCTGTTTTTT. This encodes CASRAGLTGELFF.

This clone appeared a single time. This chain joins TRBV6-5 and TRBJ1-4, with D possibly being TRBD1 (5 bases). Deletions cut 5 bases from V and 6 bases from J, with 13 bases between. The CDR3 totals 14 residues. Looked up from germline, CDR1 is MNHEY and CDR2 is SVGAGI. The CDR3 coding sequence is TGTGCCAGCAGTCGCAGGGCCTTGGATGAAAAACTGTTTTTT. Its translation is CASSRRALDEKLFF.

The gene calls are TRBV30 and TRBJ2-7; D call uncertain. CDR3 length: 11 amino acids. Germline V lookup: CDR1 GTSNPN, CDR2 SVGIG (reference sequence). Trimming took 0 bases from V and 9 from J, leaving 9 bases between them. The CDR3 sequence is CAWSVTSAQYF. The CDR3 DNA follows: TGTGCCTGGAGTGTGACATCTGCGCAGTACTTC.

The chain links TRBV7-9 to TRBJ2-7, with 12 bases identical to TRBD1. The CDR3 contains 19 residues. The V gene end was trimmed by 5 bases and the J gene end by 5 bases; junction bases not matched to a gene: 19. The germline gives CDR1 SEHNR, CDR2 FQNEAQ (reference sequence). DNA for the CDR3: TGTGCCAGCAGCCGATGGTGGAGATCGATTGGGACAGGGGGCGACGAGCAGTACTTC. It translates to CASSRWWRSIGTGGDEQYF.

The chain has TRBV6-6 and TRBJ2-3; 7 bases are a match to TRBD2. After removal of 0 bases from V and 3 bases from J, the junction contained 3 bases not matched to a gene. Germline assignment: CDR1 MNHNY and CDR2 SVGAGI (reference sequence). This CDR3 region has 15 residues. The CDR3 sequence is CASSYSGGRTDTQYF. CDR3 in DNA: TGTGCCAGCAGTTACTCGGGGGGGAGGACAGATACGCAGTATTTT.

The J gene is TRBJ1-1, the V gene TRBV7-2, with TRBD1 matching 9 bases. The CDR3 contains 16 residues. Germline V gene sequence: CDR1 SGHTA, CDR2 FQGNSA. V lost 7 bases, J lost 7 bases, and 16 bases stayed unmatched. CDR3 DNA: TGTGCCAGCAACCTCGGGACAGGGAGGACCTGGGGTGAAGCTTTCTTT. Its translation: CASNLGTGRTWGEAFF.

The chain employs TRBV19 and TRBJ2-3; maybe TRBD2 (5 bases). CDR1 is LNHDA and CDR2 is SQIVND in the germline V gene (reference sequence). V lost 6 bases and J 14 bases, leaving 15 bases between the germline ends. This CDR3 spans 11 amino acids. The CDR3: CASRSAREGYF. CDR3 DNA: TGTGCCAGTAGATCGGCTAGAGAGGGGTATTTT. Supplemented by reference TRBV19 and TRBJ2-3, the full variable domain reads DGGITQSPKYLFRKEGQNVTLSCEQNLNHDAMYWYRQDPGQGLRLIYYSQIVNDFQKGDIAEGYSVSREKKESFPLTVTSAQKNPTAFYLCASRSAREGYFGPGTRLTVL.

V is TRBV29-1 and J is TRBJ2-3, with D hard to call. The germline CDR1 and CDR2 sequences are SQVTM and ANQGSEA. The CDR3 loop spans 13 amino acids. Trimming left V 0 bases short and J 9 bases short, with 13 bases between. The CDR3 region has the DNA TGCAGCGTTGAAGAGCTCAGTCGAGGAACGCAGTATTTT. Protein sequence: CSVEELSRGTQYF.

The chain employs TRBV19 and TRBJ2-7; 7 bases align to TRBD1. From germline, CDR1 is LNHDA and CDR2 SQIVND (reference sequence). The ends lost 3 bases at V and 6 bases at J; junction bases unmatched: 2. The CDR3 has 12 amino acids. CDR3 nucleotides: TGTGCCAGTAGTATCGACAGGGCCGAGCAGTACTTC. It translates to CASSIDRAEQYF. Using reference TRBV19 and TRBJ2-7 for the parts outside the CDR3, the full variable domain is DGGITQSPKYLFRKEGQNVTLSCEQNLNHDAMYWYRQDPGQGLRLIYYSQIVNDFQKGDIAEGYSVSREKKESFPLTVTSAQKNPTAFYLCASSIDRAEQYFGPGTRLTVT.

This chain uses TRBV27 with TRBJ2-3; 12 bases match TRBD1. J gave up 2 bases and V 5 bases, and 5 bases lay outside the gene matches. The germline gives CDR1 MNHEY, CDR2 SMNVEV (reference sequence). This CDR3 spans 16 amino acids. CDR3 loop: CASSRDRGPATDTQYF. CDR3 DNA sequence: TGTGCCAGCAGTCGGGACAGGGGGCCGGCCACAGATACGCAGTATTTT.

This chain links TRBV4-1 with TRBJ1-4; TRBD1 agrees at 7 bases. The length of the CDR3 is 16 residues. V gave up 3 bases and J gave up 5 bases; unmatched junction bases: 9. CDR1 is MGHRA, CDR2 YSYEKL, per germline. The CDR3 here is CASSHLWGQSNEKLFF. The CDR3 nucleotides read TGCGCCAGCAGCCACCTATGGGGACAGAGCAATGAAAAACTGTTTTTT.

This chain connects TRBV27 to TRBJ1-6; TRBD1 agrees at 9 bases. The CDR3 sequence is 17 residues long. Germline-derived CDR1 and CDR2 are MNHEY and SMNVEV (reference sequence). The junction had 7 bases not matched to a gene; V was cut back by 4 bases and J by 3 bases. The CDR3 loop is CASSWKDRGLYNSPLHF. The CDR3 coding sequence is TGTGCCAGCAGTTGGAAGGACAGGGGACTCTATAATTCACCCCTCCACTTT.

The CDR3 DNA reads as TGTGCCAGCAGTGACTCGCTCAGGCTTCCACGGAACACTGAAGCTTTCTTT. Translation: CASSDSLRLPRNTEAFF. V and J are TRBV6-4 and TRBJ1-1; D uncertain. V lost 0 bases to trimming and J lost 1 base, with 15 bases between them. The CDR3 covers 17 residues. Germline V gives CDR1 MRHNA, CDR2 SNTAGT.

This sequence joins TRBV4-3 and TRBJ1-5; 7 nucleotides agree with TRBD1. J lost 2 bases, V lost 1 base, and 5 bases had no gene match. The CDR3 is made up of 16 amino acids. Germline V gene data show CDR1 as LGHNA and CDR2 as YSLEER. The CDR3 is CASSQGLGTGNQPQHF. CDR3 DNA: TGCGCCAGCAGCCAAGGCCTCGGGACAGGCAATCAGCCCCAGCATTTT.

The gene calls are TRBV7-2 and TRBJ1-1, with no clear D. Looked up from germline, CDR1 is SGHTA and CDR2 is FQGNSA. The CDR3 extends over 15 amino acids. V shed 2 bases and J shed 4 bases, with 14 bases lying between them. In nucleotides, the CDR3 is TGTGCCAGCAGCTTAATTAGAATTCGTGGCACTGAAGCTTTCTTT. It specifies CASSLIRIRGTEAFF.

The chain employs TRBV28 and TRBJ2-3; 10 nucleotides line up with TRBD1. The CDR3 is 13 residues long. Unmatched junction bases numbered 7, after V lost 11 bases and J lost 5 bases. CDR1 is MDHEN, CDR2 SYDVKM, per germline. The CDR3 nucleotides read TGTGCCTCCAGGGGGACAGGGGTAGATACGCAGTATTTT. Its protein is CASRGTGVDTQYF.

The chain joins TRBV13 to TRBJ1-2; 9 nucleotides align to TRBD1. Germline CDR1 PRHDT, CDR2 FYEKMQ (reference sequence). Trimming took 5 bases from V and 5 from J; bases not matched to a gene: 15. The CDR3 totals 17 residues. CDR3 DNA: TGTGCCAGCAGCCCACTAGGGACAGGGTGGTTTGGGTATGGCTACACCTTC. It is translated as CASSPLGTGWFGYGYTF.

The chain links TRBV6-1 to TRBJ1-3; 7 bases fit TRBD1. The CDR3 covers 19 residues. Germline V gene data show CDR1 as MNHNS and CDR2 as SASEGT. Unmatched junction bases numbered 11, after V lost 0 bases and J lost 0 bases. CDR3 in amino acids: CASSEAMAGGFYSGNTIYF. For the CDR3, the DNA is TGTGCCAGCAGTGAAGCAATGGCAGGGGGTTTTTACTCTGGAAACACCATATATTTT.

The chain recombines TRBV9 with TRBJ2-3; the D gene is possibly TRBD1 (6 bases). CDR1 SGDLS and CDR2 YYNGEE come from the germline V gene. The CDR3 loop spans 14 amino acids. V was shortened by 2 bases and J by 2 bases, with 9 bases between the two germline ends. As DNA, the CDR3 is TGTGCCAGCAGCGTCAGGGGAAACACAGATACGCAGTATTTT. Translation gives CASSVRGNTDTQYF.

This clone was seen a single time. V is TRBV6-1 and J is TRBJ1-2; D not resolved. V lost 3 bases to trimming and J lost 5 bases, with 7 bases between them. The CDR3 covers 12 residues. CDR1 and CDR2 from the germline V gene are MNHNS and SASEGT. The CDR3 loop is CASSEGVYGYTF. The DNA of the CDR3 is TGTGCCAGCAGTGAGGGAGTTTATGGCTACACCTTC.

The chain recombines TRBV5-1 with TRBJ2-5; D is possibly TRBD2 (6 bases). The tail of the sequence fits TRBJ2-7 better, so the J call may be wrong. This CDR3 comprises 15 residues. The germline gives CDR1 SGHRS, CDR2 YFSETQ. DNA of the CDR3: TGCGCCAGCAGCTTGTTTGAGCGGGCCTCCTACGAGCAGTACTTC. Its translation is CASSLFERASYEQYF.

This clone occurred once. The rearrangement joins TRBV6-1 to TRBJ1-1; 9 bases fit TRBD1. This CDR3 is built from 14 residues. Trimming took 6 bases from V and 8 from J; bases not matched to a gene: 10. Germline CDR1 reads MNHNS; CDR2 reads SASEGT. The CDR3 DNA follows: TGTGCCAGCAGGAGTGGGACAGGGAGGATCGAAGCTTTCTTT. Translated, it gives CASRSGTGRIEAFF.

The rearrangement links TRBV28 to TRBJ1-1; tentative D call: TRBD1 (6 bases). The germline V and J ends were trimmed by 3 bases and 0 bases, with 8 bases remaining between them. This CDR3 region has 14 residues. Germline CDR1 reads MDHEN; CDR2 reads SYDVKM. The CDR3 nucleotides read TGTGCCAGCAGTTTTTCAGGGGTGAACACTGAAGCTTTCTTT. This translates into CASSFSGVNTEAFF.